This T cell receptor (beta chain) was captured by sequencing in a study of blood T cell repertoires in COVID-19. Study context: Samples of COVID-19 (acute and convalescent) were obtained from the United States, Italy and Spain. From T cells, B-cell-depleted T cells, or PBMCs came the material, which was cDNA or gDNA.

V lost 4 bases, J lost 5 bases, and 8 bases stayed unmatched. This CDR3 is built from 14 residues. Germline V lookup: CDR1 SGHRS, CDR2 YFSETQ. Original processing methods: How many nucleated cells were present was estimated from reference gene primer amplification. Here immunoSEQ multiplex PCR was the method, and the copy in TCRdb shows in-frame clones only, minus some. V and J calls and clone size are copied from that table; D and trimming were computed from the DNA. The sample lists tens of thousands of clones; around four fifths were seen once. The V gene is TRBV5-1, the J gene TRBJ1-1, with 7 bases aligning to TRBD1. The TCR originated in a human donor in a cohort sampled during active COVID-19. Specimen: peripheral blood. The chain's CDR3 is CASSVQGLGTEAFF. In DNA, the CDR3 is TGCGCCAGCAGCGTACAGGGGTTGGGGACTGAAGCTTTCTTT.